This T cell receptor (beta chain) derives from a study of cytomegalovirus exposure and HLA in healthy donors. Study in general: The approximately 610 first-cohort repertoires shared a platform with the approximately 130 validation repertoires, as reported in a later analysis. Study-wide results and caveats: Most TCR sequences proved rare, with some public TCRs found in many donors. Researchers reported that a few CMV-associated chains were confirmed in vitro as CMV antigen-specific.

Germline CDR1 and CDR2: GTSNPN and SVGIG (reference sequence). The ends were cut back, 2 bases at V and 6 bases at J, with 8 bases in the middle. The CDR3 runs 12 residues. Concerning this clone: As yet, its antigen is unknown.

TCRdb's table, derived via immunoSEQ multiplex PCR, lists solely in-frame clones and lacks some. Among hundreds of thousands of clones listed, approximately 87% were seen once. The sequence was obtained from a man younger than 30 in good health and CMV-seronegative. The V call is TRBV30, the J call TRBJ1-5; D uncertain. Sequenced: PBMCs. This CDR3 reads CAWSRPGQPQHF. The CDR3 coding sequence is TGTGCCTGGAGTCGACCAGGTCAGCCCCAGCATTTT.